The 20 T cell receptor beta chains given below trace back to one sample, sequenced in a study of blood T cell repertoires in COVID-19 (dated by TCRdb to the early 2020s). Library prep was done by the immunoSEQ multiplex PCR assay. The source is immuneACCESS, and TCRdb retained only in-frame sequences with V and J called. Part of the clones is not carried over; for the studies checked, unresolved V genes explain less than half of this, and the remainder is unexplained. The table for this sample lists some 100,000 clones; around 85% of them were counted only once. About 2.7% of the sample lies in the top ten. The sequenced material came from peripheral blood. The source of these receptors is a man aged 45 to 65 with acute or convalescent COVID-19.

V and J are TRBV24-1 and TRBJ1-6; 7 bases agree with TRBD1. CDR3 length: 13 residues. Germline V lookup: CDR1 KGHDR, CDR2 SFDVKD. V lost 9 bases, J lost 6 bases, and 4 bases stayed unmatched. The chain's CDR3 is CATPRQGNSPLHF. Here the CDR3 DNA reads TGTGCCACCCCGCGACAGGGTAATTCACCCCTCCACTTT.

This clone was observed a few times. The CDR3 sequence is CASSHLNSNEQFF. CDR3 DNA sequence: TGTGCCAGCAGCCATCTGAACTCTAATGAGCAGTTCTTC. The rearrangement joins TRBV3-1 (or the pseudogene TRBV3-2) to TRBJ2-1; D call uncertain. The CDR3 loop spans 13 amino acids. Germline V gene lookup returns CDR1 LGHDT and CDR2 YNNKEL (reference sequence). V was clipped by 3 bases and J by 7 bases, with 10 bases between them.

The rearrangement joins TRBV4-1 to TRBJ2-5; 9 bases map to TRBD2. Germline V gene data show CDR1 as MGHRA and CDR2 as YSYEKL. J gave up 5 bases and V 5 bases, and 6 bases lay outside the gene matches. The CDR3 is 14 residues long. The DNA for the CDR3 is TGCGCCAGCAGCTTAGCGGGAGTCGAGGAGACCCAGTACTTC. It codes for CASSLAGVEETQYF.

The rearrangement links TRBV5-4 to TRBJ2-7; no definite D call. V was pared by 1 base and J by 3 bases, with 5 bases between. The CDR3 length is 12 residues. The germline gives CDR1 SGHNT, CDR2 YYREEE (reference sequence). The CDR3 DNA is TGTGCCAGCAGCTTGAACGGCTACGAGCAGTACTTC. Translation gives CASSLNGYEQYF.

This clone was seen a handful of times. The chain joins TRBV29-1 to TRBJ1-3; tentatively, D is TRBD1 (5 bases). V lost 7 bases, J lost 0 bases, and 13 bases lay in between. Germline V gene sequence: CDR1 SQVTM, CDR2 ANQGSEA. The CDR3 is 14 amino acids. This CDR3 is CSAGDYSSGNTIYF. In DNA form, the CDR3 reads TGCAGCGCTGGGGACTACAGCTCTGGAAACACCATATATTTT.

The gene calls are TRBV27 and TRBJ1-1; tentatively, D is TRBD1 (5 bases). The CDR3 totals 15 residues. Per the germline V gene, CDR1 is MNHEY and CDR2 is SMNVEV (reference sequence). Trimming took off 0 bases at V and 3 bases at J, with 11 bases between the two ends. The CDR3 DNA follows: TGTGCCAGCAGTTTATCGGAGGGGACGGACACTGAAGCTTTCTTT. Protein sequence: CASSLSEGTDTEAFF.

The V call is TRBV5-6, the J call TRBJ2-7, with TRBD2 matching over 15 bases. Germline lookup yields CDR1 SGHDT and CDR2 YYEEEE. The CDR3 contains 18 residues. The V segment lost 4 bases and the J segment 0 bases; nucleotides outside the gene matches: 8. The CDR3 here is CASSPWTSGRGSSYEQYF. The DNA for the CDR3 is TGTGCCAGCAGCCCCTGGACTAGCGGGAGGGGGAGCTCCTACGAGCAGTACTTC.

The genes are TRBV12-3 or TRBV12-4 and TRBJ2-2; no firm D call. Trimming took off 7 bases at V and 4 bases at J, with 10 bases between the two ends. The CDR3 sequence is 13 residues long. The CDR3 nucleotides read TGTGCCAGCACCCCAAGCATCACCGGGGAGCTGTTTTTT. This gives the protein CASTPSITGELFF.

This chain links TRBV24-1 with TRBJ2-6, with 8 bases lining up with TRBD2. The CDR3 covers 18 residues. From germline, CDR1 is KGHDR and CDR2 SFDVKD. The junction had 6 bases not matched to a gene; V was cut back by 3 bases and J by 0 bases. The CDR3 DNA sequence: TGTGCCACCAGTGATCCAACCGGGGGGGACTCTGGGGCCAACGTCCTGACTTTC. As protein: CATSDPTGGDSGANVLTF.

The CDR3 coding sequence is TGTGCCAGCAGTTACGGCAGGGCGCTAGGCTACACCTTC. Translated: CASSYGRALGYTF. V gene TRBV6-5 combines with J gene TRBJ1-2, with a possible D match to TRBD1 (5 bases). In germline, CDR1 is MNHEY, CDR2 SVGAGI. Trimming stripped 2 bases from V and 8 bases from J, with 12 bases between. This CDR3 spans 13 amino acids.

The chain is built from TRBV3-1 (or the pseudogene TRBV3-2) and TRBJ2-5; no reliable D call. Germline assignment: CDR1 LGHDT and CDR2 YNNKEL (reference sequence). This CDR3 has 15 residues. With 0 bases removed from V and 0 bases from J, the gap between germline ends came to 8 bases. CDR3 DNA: TGTGCCAGCAGCCAAGATCCAGGATACCAAGAGACCCAGTACTTC. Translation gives CASSQDPGYQETQYF.

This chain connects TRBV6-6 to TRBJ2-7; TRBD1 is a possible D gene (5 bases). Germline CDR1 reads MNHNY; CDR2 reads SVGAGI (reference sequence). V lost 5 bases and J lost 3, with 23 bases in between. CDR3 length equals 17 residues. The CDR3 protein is CASSPLEWKGKNYEQYF. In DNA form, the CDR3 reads TGTGCCAGCAGTCCATTGGAATGGAAGGGGAAAAACTACGAGCAGTACTTC.

As DNA, the CDR3 is TGCGCCAGCAGATCAGACAGGAACACTGAAGCTTTCTTT. This translates into CASRSDRNTEAFF. V is TRBV5-1 and J is TRBJ1-1; perhaps TRBD1 as D (5 bases). V was trimmed by 5 bases and J by 1 base, leaving 9 bases between them. The CDR3 has 13 amino acids. Germline V CDR1 and CDR2: SGHRS, YFSETQ. The complete variable domain, with remaining parts taken from reference TRBV5-1 and TRBJ1-1, reads KAGVTQTPRYLIKTRGQQVTLSCSPISGHRSVSWYQQTPGQGLQFLFEYFSETQRNKGNFPGRFSGRQFSNSRSEMNVSTLELGDSALYLCASRSDRNTEAFFGQGTRLTVV.

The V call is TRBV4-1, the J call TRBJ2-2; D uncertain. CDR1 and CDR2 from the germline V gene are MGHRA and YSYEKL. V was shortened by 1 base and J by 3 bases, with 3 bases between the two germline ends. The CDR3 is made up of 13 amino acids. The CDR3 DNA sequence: TGCGCCAGCAGCCAAGGGCACACCGGGGAGCTGTTTTTT. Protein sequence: CASSQGHTGELFF.

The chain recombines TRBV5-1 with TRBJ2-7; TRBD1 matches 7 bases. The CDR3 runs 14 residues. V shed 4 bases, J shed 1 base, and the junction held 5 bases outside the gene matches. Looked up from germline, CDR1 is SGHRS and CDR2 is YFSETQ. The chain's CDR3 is CASSAQTGSYEQYF. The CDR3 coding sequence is TGCGCCAGCAGCGCCCAGACAGGGTCCTACGAGCAGTACTTC.

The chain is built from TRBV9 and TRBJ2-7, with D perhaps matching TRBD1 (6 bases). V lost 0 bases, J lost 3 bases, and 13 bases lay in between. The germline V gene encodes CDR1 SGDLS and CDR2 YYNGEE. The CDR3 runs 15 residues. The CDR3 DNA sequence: TGTGCCAGCAGCGTAGAGGGGACACCGTTCTACGAGCAGTACTTC. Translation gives CASSVEGTPFYEQYF.

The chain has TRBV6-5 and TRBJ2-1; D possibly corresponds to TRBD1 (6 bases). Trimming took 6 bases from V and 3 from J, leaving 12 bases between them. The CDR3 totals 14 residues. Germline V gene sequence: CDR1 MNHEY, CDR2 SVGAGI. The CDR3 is CASRGRGVYNEQFF. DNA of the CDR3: TGTGCCAGCAGGGGCAGGGGCGTCTACAATGAGCAGTTCTTC.

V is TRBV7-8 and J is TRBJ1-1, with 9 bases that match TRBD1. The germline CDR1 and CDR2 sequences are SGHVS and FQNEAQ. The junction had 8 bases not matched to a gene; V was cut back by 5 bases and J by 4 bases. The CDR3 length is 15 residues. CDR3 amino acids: CASSPRDRVITEAFF. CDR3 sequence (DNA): TGTGCCAGCAGCCCCAGGGACAGGGTTATCACTGAAGCTTTCTTT.

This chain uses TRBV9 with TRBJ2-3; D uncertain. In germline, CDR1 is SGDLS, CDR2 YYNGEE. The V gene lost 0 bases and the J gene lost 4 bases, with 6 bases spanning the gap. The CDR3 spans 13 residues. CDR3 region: CASSVARADTQYF. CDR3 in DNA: TGTGCCAGCAGCGTAGCTCGTGCAGATACGCAGTATTTT.

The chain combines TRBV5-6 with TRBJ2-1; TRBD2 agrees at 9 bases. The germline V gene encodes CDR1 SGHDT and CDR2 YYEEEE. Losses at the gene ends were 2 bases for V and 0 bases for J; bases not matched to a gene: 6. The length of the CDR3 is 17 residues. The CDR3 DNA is TGTGCCAGCAGCTTAGGTAGCGGGAGTGACTCCTACAATGAGCAGTTCTTC. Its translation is CASSLGSGSDSYNEQFF. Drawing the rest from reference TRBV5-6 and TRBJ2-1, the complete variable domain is DAGVTQSPTHLIKTRGQQVTLRCSPKSGHDTVSWYQQALGQGPQFIFQYYEEEERQRGNFPDRFSGHQFPNYSSELNVNALLLGDSALYLCASSLGSGSDSYNEQFFGPGTRLTVL.